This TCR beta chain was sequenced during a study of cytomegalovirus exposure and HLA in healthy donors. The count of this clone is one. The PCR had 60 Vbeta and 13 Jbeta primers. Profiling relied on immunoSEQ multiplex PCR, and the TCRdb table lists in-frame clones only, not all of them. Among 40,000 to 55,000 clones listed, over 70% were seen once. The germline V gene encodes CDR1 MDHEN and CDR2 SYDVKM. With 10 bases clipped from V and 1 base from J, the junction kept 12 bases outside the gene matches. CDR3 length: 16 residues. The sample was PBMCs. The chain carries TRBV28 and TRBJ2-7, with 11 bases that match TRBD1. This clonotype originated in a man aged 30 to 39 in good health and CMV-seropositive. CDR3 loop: CATYGAGTGGSYEQYF. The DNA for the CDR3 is TGTGCCACCTATGGGGCCGGGACAGGGGGTTCCTACGAGCAGTACTTC.